The 3 T cell receptor beta chains below all came from one sample that was sequenced in a study of T cell repertoires in cytomegalovirus infection. TCRdb reprocessed the reads via MiXCR and lists one record per CDR3 protein. The profile shows hundreds of thousands of distinct CDR3 sequences, 6.5% of them singletons. Source material: PBMCs. These receptors originate from a human donor in good health (CMV status not recorded). Some clones in this sample may be carry-over from other donors' samples.

This clonotype was seen repeatedly, ten times or more. The V and J genes are TRBV20-1 and TRBJ2-7; D may be TRBD1 (5 bases). From germline, CDR1 is DFQATT and CDR2 SNEGSKA (reference sequence). CDR3 length: 16 amino acids. V was shortened by 8 bases and J by 2 bases, with 25 bases between the two germline ends. CDR3 DNA sequence: TGCAGTCAAGACAGAGGTACAGGACCGTGGACCTACGAGCAGTACTTC. It yields the protein CSQDRGTGPWTYEQYF.

This clonotype was picked up many times. V usage is TRBV6-2 or TRBV6-3 and J usage is TRBJ1-1; D ambiguous. The CDR3 loop spans 14 amino acids. In germline, CDR1 is MNHEY, CDR2 SVGEGT. Trimming pared 5 bases from V and 3 bases from J, leaving 13 bases between. CDR3 coding DNA: TGTGCCAGCAGTCCGGGCCCCGGATACACTGAAGCTTTCTTT. This codes for CASSPGPGYTEAFF.

In this sample, this clonotype turned up many times. This rearrangement joins TRBV7-2 to TRBJ1-2, with D perhaps matching TRBD1 (5 bases). Germline CDR1 reads SGHTA; CDR2 reads FQGNSA. V shed 3 bases and J shed 2 bases, with 10 bases lying between them. CDR3 size: 14 residues. CDR3 in amino acids: CASSFLGTNYGYTF. The DNA of the CDR3 is TGTGCCAGCAGCTTTCTTGGGACCAACTATGGCTACACCTTC.